A single sample gave rise to the 30 T cell receptor beta chains below, sequenced in a study of neurological immune-mediated disorders. TCRdb ran MiXCR on the 5' RACE reads and lists one entry per CDR3 protein. This table has more than 15,000 distinct CDR3 sequences, approximately 12% appearing once. The sample was CD8+ T cells from blood. The receptors were gathered from a woman aged 50 to 60 in good health.

In this sample, this clonotype turned up many times. The CDR3 coding sequence is TGTGCCAGCAGCTTCTATCCGGCGATCACAGATACGCAGTATTTT. Translated, it gives CASSFYPAITDTQYF. V usage is TRBV14 and J usage is TRBJ2-3; D not certain. There are 15 residues in the CDR3. V lost 5 bases and J lost 2, with 14 bases in between. Germline V gene lookup returns CDR1 SGHDN and CDR2 FVKESK.

This clonotype ranks as medium-sized. V gene TRBV5-1 combines with J gene TRBJ2-1; D uncertain. V dropped 4 bases and J dropped 6 bases, with 14 bases sitting between them. Germline-derived CDR1 and CDR2 are SGHRS and YFSETQ. This CDR3 is 14 amino acids long. The CDR3 here is CASSMWTDANEQFF. The CDR3 DNA is TGCGCCAGCAGCATGTGGACGGACGCCAATGAGCAGTTCTTC.

This clonotype was counted many times. The rearrangement uses TRBV6-6 and TRBJ2-1, with D perhaps TRBD2 (5 bases). The CDR3 totals 13 residues. Trimming left V 6 bases short and J 9 bases short, with 15 bases between. Looked up from germline, CDR1 is MNHNY and CDR2 is SVGAGI (reference sequence). As DNA, the CDR3 is TGTGCCAGCAGCCCGGACTCTCACGGTGAGCAGTTCTTC. Its translation is CASSPDSHGEQFF.

The chain employs TRBV2 and TRBJ1-2; TRBD1 might be the D (6 bases). Germline lookup yields CDR1 SNHLY and CDR2 FYNNEI. The CDR3 loop spans 13 amino acids. V lost 6 bases and J lost 4, with 12 bases in between. The CDR3, as DNA: TGTGCCAGCAGGACAGGATTGCCCTATGGCTACACCTTC. Its protein product is CASRTGLPYGYTF.

Many counts were recorded for this clonotype. V usage is TRBV7-6 and J usage is TRBJ2-2, with D possibly TRBD2 on 7 matching bases. This CDR3 contains 16 residues. Trimming took 1 base from V and 3 from J, leaving 12 bases between them. Germline V gene data show CDR1 as SGHVS and CDR2 as FNYEAQ. The CDR3 DNA is TGTGCCAGCAGCTTAGAAGCGGGGACATACACCGGGGAGCTGTTTTTT. Translation gives CASSLEAGTYTGELFF.

This clonotype appeared many times. CDR3 amino acids: CASQVGGLYEQYF. CDR3 nucleotides: TGTGCGAGTCAGGTGGGGGGGCTATACGAGCAGTACTTC. This chain joins TRBV28 and TRBJ2-7; D might be TRBD2 (7 bases). The germline V gene encodes CDR1 MDHEN and CDR2 SYDVKM. The CDR3 runs 13 residues. Complete variable domain (other parts from reference TRBV28 and TRBJ2-7): DVKVTQSSRYLVKRTGEKVFLECVQDMDHENMFWYRQDPGLGLRLIYFSYDVKMKEKGDIPEGYSVSREKKERFSLILESASTNQTSMYLCASQVGGLYEQYFGPGTRLTVT.

The chain links TRBV24-1 to TRBJ2-1; D perhaps matches TRBD2 (6 bases). Trimming pared 9 bases from V and 0 bases from J, leaving 8 bases between. The CDR3 extends over 13 amino acids. Germline CDR1 KGHDR, CDR2 SFDVKD. Here the CDR3 reads CATRGTSYNEQFF. DNA for the CDR3: TGTGCCACCCGCGGGACCTCCTACAATGAGCAGTTCTTC.

This clonotype was seen ten or more times. The rearrangement joins TRBV6-5 to TRBJ1-5; 10 bases align to TRBD1. V trimming: 6 bases; J trimming: 7 bases; junction bases outside the gene matches: 9. The CDR3 has 15 residues. Per germline, CDR1 MNHEY and CDR2 SVGAGI. CDR3 DNA: TGTGCCAGCAGCCAGGGACAGGGGTTTAGGCAGCCCCAGCATTTT. It translates to CASSQGQGFRQPQHF.

This clonotype appeared many times. The V gene is TRBV20-1, the J gene TRBJ2-7; D is unresolved. This CDR3 is 17 amino acids long. Germline CDR1 reads DFQATT; CDR2 reads SNEGSKA (reference sequence). V was pared by 2 bases and J by 3 bases, with 23 bases between. The CDR3 region is CSARSSDGPVNRYEQYF. The DNA for the CDR3 is TGCAGTGCTAGATCGAGTGACGGCCCAGTCAATCGCTACGAGCAGTACTTC.

By frequency in the sample, this clonotype is medium-sized (0.01 to 0.1%). The chain carries TRBV29-1 and TRBJ2-2, with 9 bases matching TRBD1. V lost 3 bases, J lost 6 bases, and 2 bases stayed unmatched. The CDR3 loop spans 13 amino acids. Germline CDR1 reads SQVTM; CDR2 reads ANQGSEA. The CDR3 loop reads CSVDGTGPGELFF. The CDR3 DNA follows: TGCAGCGTTGACGGGACAGGGCCCGGGGAGCTGTTTTTT.

This clonotype was detected ten times or more. This sequence joins TRBV7-3 and TRBJ2-1; 12 bases align to TRBD2. J lost 10 bases, V lost 3 bases, and 10 bases had no gene match. The germline V gene encodes CDR1 SGHTA and CDR2 FQGTGA. The CDR3 is made up of 16 amino acids. CDR3 DNA: TGTGCCAGCAGCTTTCGACTAGCGGGAGAGCTTGGAGAGCAGTTCTTC. Encoded protein: CASSFRLAGELGEQFF.

This clonotype was counted at least ten times. The genes are TRBV18 and TRBJ2-6; D gene uncertain. CDR1 is KGHSH, CDR2 LQKENI, per germline. The V gene lost 2 bases and the J gene lost 2 bases, with 13 bases spanning the gap. This CDR3 comprises 17 residues. CDR3 sequence (DNA): TGTGCCAGCTCACCAGTAAGGGCGCTGACTGGGGCCAACGTCCTGACTTTC. Translated: CASSPVRALTGANVLTF.

In its sample, this clonotype was seen many times. This rearrangement joins TRBV7-9 to TRBJ1-1; TRBD1 is a possible D gene (5 bases). The CDR3 extends over 16 amino acids. From germline, CDR1 is SEHNR and CDR2 FQNEAQ (reference sequence). Trimming left V 0 bases short and J 3 bases short, with 14 bases between. This CDR3 is CASSLALVGEDTEAFF. The CDR3 DNA sequence: TGTGCCAGCAGCTTAGCGTTGGTAGGGGAGGACACTGAAGCTTTCTTT.

This clonotype was recorded many times. The V call is TRBV6-5, the J call TRBJ2-1; TRBD2 agrees at 7 bases. This CDR3 is 16 amino acids long. Germline lookup yields CDR1 MNHEY and CDR2 SVGAGI. Trimming cost V 2 bases and J 10 bases; bases outside gene matches: 14. In nucleotides, the CDR3 is TGTGCCAGCAGTTACGGGACCGGGACTACACTTTTGGAGCAGTTCTTC. This encodes CASSYGTGTTLLEQFF.

The chain carries TRBV5-1 and TRBJ2-5; D uncertain. This CDR3 region has 13 residues. Germline CDR1 reads SGHRS; CDR2 reads YFSETQ. Trimming took off 4 bases at V and 2 bases at J, with 9 bases between the two ends. CDR3 nucleotide sequence: TGCGCCAGCAGCATGTTAGGGCAAGAGACCCAGTACTTC. Protein sequence: CASSMLGQETQYF.

The CDR3 loop is CAIRLAGSHEQYF. The CDR3 region has the DNA TGTGCCATCAGACTAGCGGGAAGTCACGAGCAGTACTTC. V gene TRBV10-3 combines with J gene TRBJ2-7, with 10 bases matching TRBD2. The V segment lost 6 bases and the J segment 5 bases; nucleotides outside the gene matches: 4. This CDR3 spans 13 amino acids. Per germline, CDR1 ENHRY and CDR2 SYGVKD.

This clonotype was recorded many times. The chain combines TRBV20-1 with TRBJ1-1, with 7 nucleotides matching TRBD1. V gave up 0 bases and J gave up 1 base; unmatched junction bases: 8. The CDR3 consists of 16 residues. CDR1 and CDR2 (germline): DFQATT, SNEGSKA (reference sequence). Here the CDR3 reads CSARDSPGTANTEAFF. DNA for the CDR3: TGCAGTGCTAGAGATAGCCCCGGGACAGCGAACACTGAAGCTTTCTTT.

This clonotype was counted at least ten times. The chain uses TRBV28 and TRBJ2-1, with D possibly TRBD1 on 6 matching bases. V lost 5 bases and J 10 bases, leaving 15 bases between the germline ends. Germline loops: CDR1 MDHEN, CDR2 SYDVKM. This CDR3 has 13 residues. The CDR3 is CASSARQEVEQFF. The CDR3 DNA reads TGTGCCAGCAGTGCCCGACAGGAGGTAGAGCAGTTCTTC.

There are a few counts of this clonotype. The gene calls are TRBV30 and TRBJ2-2; TRBD1 matches 7 bases. CDR3 size: 13 residues. The trim removed 8 bases at V and 6 bases at J, leaving 9 bases unmatched. Germline CDR1 GTSNPN, CDR2 SVGIG (reference sequence). The CDR3 DNA follows: TGTGCCCAAACCGGGACAGCCTCCGGGGAGCTGTTTTTT. This codes for CAQTGTASGELFF.

This clonotype was detected ten times or more. This rearrangement joins TRBV27 to TRBJ2-3; unclear D gene. The CDR3 covers 12 residues. Deletions cut 2 bases from V and 5 bases from J, with 5 bases between. Per germline, CDR1 MNHEY and CDR2 SMNVEV (reference sequence). The CDR3 region is CASSLMGDTQYF. The CDR3 coding sequence is TGTGCCAGCAGTTTAATGGGAGATACGCAGTATTTT.

This clonotype appeared many times. The chain carries TRBV3-1 and TRBJ2-6; no clear D gene. V lost 2 bases to trimming and J lost 3 bases, with 5 bases between them. Germline CDR1 is LGHDT and CDR2 is YNNKEL (reference sequence). The CDR3 is 14 amino acids. CDR3 in amino acids: CASSQQYGANVLTF. The DNA of the CDR3 is TGTGCCAGCAGCCAACAGTATGGGGCCAACGTCCTGACTTTC.

In its sample, this clonotype was seen many times. The J gene is TRBJ2-1, the V gene TRBV2, with TRBD1 identical over 7 bases. Germline V gene lookup returns CDR1 SNHLY and CDR2 FYNNEI. The V segment lost 3 bases and the J segment 4 bases; nucleotides outside the gene matches: 0. This CDR3 is 13 amino acids long. The CDR3 sequence is CASSETGYNEQFF. CDR3 DNA sequence: TGTGCCAGCAGTGAGACAGGGTACAATGAGCAGTTCTTC.

This clonotype was recorded many times. The CDR3 spells CASTQVITEAFF. Here the CDR3 DNA reads TGTGCCAGCACCCAGGTGATCACTGAAGCTTTCTTT. The chain links TRBV7-9 to TRBJ1-1; D is unclear. The CDR3 loop spans 12 amino acids. The germline CDR1 and CDR2 sequences are SEHNR and FQNEAQ (reference sequence). The V end was cut by 7 bases, the J end by 4 bases, with 10 bases between.

Many counts were recorded for this clonotype. The chain couples TRBV29-1 to TRBJ2-4; D is perhaps TRBD2 (7 bases). V gave up 0 bases and J gave up 9 bases, with 30 bases separating them. The CDR3 is made up of 19 amino acids. Germline V lookup: CDR1 SQVTM, CDR2 ANQGSEA. This CDR3 reads CSVEDRGGPQGFGSSIQYF. In DNA form, the CDR3 reads TGCAGCGTTGAAGATAGGGGGGGCCCCCAAGGGTTTGGGTCTAGCATTCAGTACTTC.

This clonotype showed up many times. This rearrangement joins TRBV27 to TRBJ1-1, with D possibly being TRBD1 (6 bases). The CDR3 has 15 amino acids. V shed 6 bases and J shed 4 bases, with 18 bases lying between them. Germline lookup yields CDR1 MNHEY and CDR2 SMNVEV (reference sequence). The CDR3 DNA is TGTGCCAGCAGAACTCCTCAGGGGATCAGCACTGAAGCTTTCTTT. Amino acids: CASRTPQGISTEAFF.

This clonotype has ten or more counts. The rearrangement uses TRBV4-1 and TRBJ2-5; D possibly corresponds to TRBD2 (6 bases). Germline values: CDR1 MGHRA, CDR2 YSYEKL. The length of the CDR3 is 16 residues. The V and J ends lost 1 base and 1 base respectively, with 13 bases between them. Here the CDR3 reads CASSQVVSGVQETQYF. The CDR3 bases are TGCGCCAGCAGCCAAGTAGTCTCGGGGGTCCAAGAGACCCAGTACTTC.

This clonotype has a count of ten or more. The V and J genes are TRBV20-1 and TRBJ1-2; 8 nucleotides agree with TRBD1. Germline lookup yields CDR1 DFQATT and CDR2 SNEGSKA (reference sequence). V was clipped by 6 bases and J by 4 bases; unmatched bases: 10. This CDR3 region has 14 residues. The CDR3: CSATDREAAYGYTF. The CDR3 DNA is TGCAGTGCAACGGACAGGGAAGCGGCCTATGGCTACACCTTC.

There are many counts of this clonotype. The chain links TRBV24-1 to TRBJ2-5; 7 positions agree with TRBD2. From germline, CDR1 is KGHDR and CDR2 SFDVKD. This CDR3 has 14 amino acids. V lost 7 bases, J lost 1 base, and 5 bases stayed unmatched. CDR3 loop: CATSLRGSQETQYF. The CDR3, as DNA: TGTGCCACCAGCCTGCGGGGGTCCCAAGAGACCCAGTACTTC.

This clonotype was observed many times. The chain couples TRBV6-2 or TRBV6-3 to TRBJ2-7; 13 nucleotides align to TRBD2. There are 16 residues in the CDR3. Germline trimming cut 2 bases from V and 2 bases from J; bases unmatched to any gene: 3. Germline lookup yields CDR1 MNHEY and CDR2 SVGEGT. The CDR3 nucleotides read TGTGCCAGCAGTTACACGACTAGCGGGAGGACCTACGAGCAGTACTTC. As protein: CASSYTTSGRTYEQYF.

Many counts were recorded for this clonotype. The chain combines TRBV7-2 with TRBJ1-3; 7 bases map to TRBD1. CDR3 length: 15 amino acids. Unmatched junction bases numbered 3, after V lost 3 bases and J lost 1 base. The germline V gene encodes CDR1 SGHTA and CDR2 FQGNSA. The CDR3 DNA reads TGTGCCAGCAGCTTCGAACAGGGGTCTGGAAACACCATATATTTT. It yields the protein CASSFEQGSGNTIYF. Supplemented by reference TRBV7-2 and TRBJ1-3, the full variable domain reads GAGVSQSPSNKVTEKGKDVELRCDPISGHTALYWYRQSLGQGLEFLIYFQGNSAPDKSGLPSDRFSAERTGGSVSTLTIQRTQQEDSAVYLCASSFEQGSGNTIYFGEGSWLTVV.